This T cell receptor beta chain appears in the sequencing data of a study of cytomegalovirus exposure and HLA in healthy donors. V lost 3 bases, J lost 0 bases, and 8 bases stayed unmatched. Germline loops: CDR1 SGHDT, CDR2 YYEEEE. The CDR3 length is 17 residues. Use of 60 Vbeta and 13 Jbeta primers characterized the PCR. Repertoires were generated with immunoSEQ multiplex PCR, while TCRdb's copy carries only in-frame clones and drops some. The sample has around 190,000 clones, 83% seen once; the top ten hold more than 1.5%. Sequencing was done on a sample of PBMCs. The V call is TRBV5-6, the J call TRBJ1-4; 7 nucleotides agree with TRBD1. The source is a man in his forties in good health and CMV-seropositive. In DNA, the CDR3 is TGTGCCAGCAGCTCTCGGACAGGCGTTGCAACTAATGAAAAACTGTTTTTT. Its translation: CASSSRTGVATNEKLFF.